These 31 T cell receptor beta chains share one sample of origin, sequenced in a study of cytomegalovirus exposure and HLA in healthy donors (dated by TCRdb to about 2017). Library generation was performed with the immunoSEQ multiplex PCR assay. For the multiplex PCR, a mixture combining 60 forward primers for TCR Vbeta segments and 13 reverse primers for TCR Jbeta segments was used. This immuneACCESS table, as held by TCRdb, lists in-frame sequences with V and J called but not all clones. Of the missing ones, under half trace to an unresolved V gene in checked studies; the others have no known cause. Recorded for this sample are roughly 45,000 clones; 60% to 70% of them occurred a single time. The biggest ten clones account for about 12% of the sample. The sequenced sample consisted of PBMCs. The receptors were sampled from a man aged 55 to 70 in good health and CMV-seropositive.

The CDR3 sequence: CASSLDPLGTGGTTNNQPQHF. The CDR3 nucleotides are TGCGCCAGCAGCTTGGACCCCCTCGGGACAGGGGGCACCACTAACAATCAGCCCCAGCATTTT. The chain carries TRBV5-1 and TRBJ1-5; 12 bases are a match to TRBD1. The V gene's germline CDR1 is SGHRS and CDR2 YFSETQ. J lost 3 bases, V lost 0 bases, and 16 bases had no gene match. The CDR3 has 21 amino acids.

The rearrangement uses TRBV10-3 and TRBJ2-7; D remains ambiguous. Trimming shortened V by 10 bases and J by 4 bases, and 11 bases separated the two germline ends. CDR3 length: 11 amino acids. Germline values: CDR1 ENHRY, CDR2 SYGVKD. The CDR3 region has the DNA TGTGCCACCTCTGGTGCGTACGAGCAGTACTTC. As protein: CATSGAYEQYF.

This chain connects TRBV18 to TRBJ2-5, with 7 bases aligning to TRBD2. Per the germline V gene, CDR1 is KGHSH and CDR2 is LQKENI. CDR3 length: 14 residues. Trimming removed 3 bases from V and 4 bases from J; junction bases left unmatched: 5. The CDR3 nucleotides read TGTGCCAGCTCACCGAATAGCGGGTCAGAGACCCAGTACTTC. Translating gives CASSPNSGSETQYF.

This clone was observed a handful of times. In nucleotides, the CDR3 is TGTGCCAGTAGTACCTCCGGGCCGGGGGAAAAACTGTTTTTT. It encodes CASSTSGPGEKLFF. The rearrangement uses TRBV19 and TRBJ1-4, with D uncertain. The germline V and J ends were trimmed by 4 bases and 8 bases, with 14 bases remaining between them. CDR3 size: 14 residues. From germline, CDR1 is LNHDA and CDR2 SQIVND (reference sequence).

The V call is TRBV19, the J call TRBJ1-3, with no clear D. The CDR3 is 15 amino acids. Trimming stripped 6 bases from V and 2 bases from J, with 14 bases between. Germline lookup yields CDR1 LNHDA and CDR2 SQIVND (reference sequence). CDR3: CASSDPGLTGNTIYF. The CDR3, as DNA: TGTGCCAGTAGCGATCCAGGTTTAACTGGAAACACCATATATTTT.

This clone has just a few counts. The chain combines TRBV4-3 with TRBJ2-3; 11 bases match TRBD1. With V trimmed by 4 bases and J by 4 bases, 4 bases remained unmatched. CDR1 and CDR2 (germline): LGHNA, YSLEER. The CDR3 is 15 residues long. CDR3 protein: CASSRTGGRADTQYF. CDR3 nucleotide sequence: TGCGCCAGCAGCCGGACAGGGGGCAGAGCAGATACGCAGTATTTT.

V and J are TRBV27 and TRBJ2-7; a weak D match, TRBD2 (5 bases). CDR1 is MNHEY and CDR2 is SMNVEV in the germline V gene (reference sequence). Trimming took off 5 bases at V and 0 bases at J, with 8 bases between the two ends. CDR3 length: 13 amino acids. The CDR3 protein is CASSSGNSYEQYF. CDR3 nucleotides: TGTGCCAGCAGTAGCGGAAACTCCTACGAGCAGTACTTC.

This chain joins TRBV19 and TRBJ1-1, with D uncertain. This CDR3 is built from 15 residues. Germline V gives CDR1 LNHDA, CDR2 SQIVND (reference sequence). Trimming took 7 bases from V and 3 from J, leaving 18 bases between them. The CDR3 is CASTTSSLEYTEAFF. The CDR3 nucleotides are TGTGCCAGTACCACGAGCTCCCTAGAATACACTGAAGCTTTCTTT.

The chain combines TRBV5-1 with TRBJ1-5; 7 nucleotides align to TRBD1. Germline CDR1 and CDR2: SGHRS and YFSETQ. The ends lost 4 bases at V and 6 bases at J; junction bases unmatched: 7. This CDR3 comprises 14 residues. The CDR3 DNA sequence: TGCGCCAGCAGCCTGACAGGGTCGGGTCAGCCCCAGCATTTT. Translated, it gives CASSLTGSGQPQHF.

The CDR3 region is CASRYSYEQYF. The CDR3 DNA reads as TGTGCCAGCAGGTACTCCTACGAGCAGTACTTC. The rearrangement joins TRBV6-1 to TRBJ2-7; D not certain. The CDR3 loop spans 11 amino acids. The germline gives CDR1 MNHNS, CDR2 SASEGT. Trimming took 6 bases from V and 0 from J, leaving 3 bases between them.

The V call is TRBV30, the J call TRBJ2-7, with 8 bases identical to TRBD1. CDR1 and CDR2 (germline): GTSNPN, SVGIG (reference sequence). V lost 1 base, J lost 6 bases, and 5 bases stayed unmatched. The CDR3 contains 13 residues. The CDR3 sequence: CAWSATGVGEQYF. The CDR3 bases are TGTGCCTGGAGTGCGACAGGGGTAGGCGAGCAGTACTTC.

The rearrangement links TRBV4-1 to TRBJ2-1; 9 bases fit TRBD1. There are 16 residues in the CDR3. V shed 2 bases, J shed 5 bases, and the junction held 7 bases outside the gene matches. CDR1 MGHRA and CDR2 YSYEKL come from the germline V gene. CDR3 nucleotides: TGCGCCAGCAGCCAACACCGGGACAGGGAGGACAATGAGCAGTTCTTC. Translated, it gives CASSQHRDREDNEQFF.

This clone was detected a few times. This rearrangement joins TRBV27 to TRBJ2-3; TRBD2 might be the D (6 bases). Trimming took 3 bases from V and 1 from J, leaving 11 bases between them. Germline CDR1 MNHEY, CDR2 SMNVEV (reference sequence). The length of the CDR3 is 15 residues. The CDR3 nucleotides read TGTGCCAGCAGTTTCATCGGGGGAGGCACAGATACGCAGTATTTT. Its protein is CASSFIGGGTDTQYF.

In its sample, this clone was seen a few times. The CDR3 coding sequence is TGTGCCAGCAGTTACGCCCAGGGGGCAGGGGAGACCCAGTACTTC. It codes for CASSYAQGAGETQYF. The chain is built from TRBV6-6 and TRBJ2-5, with 8 bases aligning to TRBD1. CDR1 and CDR2 (germline): MNHNY, SVGAGI (reference sequence). The CDR3 is made up of 15 amino acids. V trimming: 2 bases; J trimming: 5 bases; junction bases outside the gene matches: 7.

Here the CDR3 reads CASQKTNTGELFF. CDR3 nucleotides: TGTGCCAGCCAGAAGACGAACACCGGGGAGCTGTTTTTT. J is TRBJ2-2 and V is TRBV28; D gene unclear. V lost 8 bases and J lost 0, with 7 bases in between. CDR3 length: 13 amino acids. The germline CDR1 and CDR2 sequences are MDHEN and SYDVKM.

This clone was picked up a small number of times. This chain connects TRBV14 to TRBJ2-3; TRBD1 agrees at 7 bases. Losses at the gene ends were 1 base for V and 2 bases for J; bases not matched to a gene: 6. This CDR3 has 16 amino acids. Germline V gives CDR1 SGHDN, CDR2 FVKESK. CDR3 DNA: TGTGCCAGCAGCCAAGGGACAGGTTTCCACACAGATACGCAGTATTTT. Its protein is CASSQGTGFHTDTQYF.

This clone has a handful of counts. J is TRBJ2-1 and V is TRBV27; 9 bases fit TRBD2. The germline gives CDR1 MNHEY, CDR2 SMNVEV (reference sequence). The CDR3 is 16 amino acids. V lost 0 bases to trimming and J lost 8 bases; unmatched junction nucleotides: 8. The chain's CDR3 is CASSLSWREGIYEQFF. CDR3 nucleotide sequence: TGTGCCAGCAGTTTATCGTGGCGGGAGGGGATTTATGAGCAGTTCTTC.

This clone has only one observation. The CDR3 sequence: CASSSGTGLQGWETQYF. DNA for the CDR3: TGTGCCAGCAGCTCCGGGACAGGGCTTCAGGGCTGGGAGACCCAGTACTTC. The gene calls are TRBV9 and TRBJ2-5, with 9 bases lining up with TRBD1. The germline gives CDR1 SGDLS, CDR2 YYNGEE. This CDR3 has 17 amino acids. Trimming cost V 4 bases and J 5 bases; bases outside gene matches: 15.

This clone came up a few times. The chain is built from TRBV7-2 and TRBJ1-5; D gene ambiguous. The CDR3 spans 14 residues. Germline-derived CDR1 and CDR2 are SGHTA and FQGNSA. Deletions cut 1 base from V and 7 bases from J, with 11 bases between. The CDR3 spells CASSLVREVQPQHF. In DNA form, the CDR3 reads TGTGCCAGCAGCTTAGTAAGGGAGGTCCAGCCCCAGCATTTT. Based on the CDR3 plus reference TRBV7-2 and TRBJ1-5, the full variable domain is GAGVSQSPSNKVTEKGKDVELRCDPISGHTALYWYRQSLGQGLEFLIYFQGNSAPDKSGLPSDRFSAERTGGSVSTLTIQRTQQEDSAVYLCASSLVREVQPQHFGDGTRLSIL.

V is TRBV5-1 and J is TRBJ2-1; TRBD1 is a possible D gene (6 bases). Germline values: CDR1 SGHRS, CDR2 YFSETQ. V lost 3 bases, J lost 9 bases, and 13 bases lay in between. The CDR3 has 13 amino acids. As DNA, the CDR3 is TGCGCCAGCAGCTCCGGACAGATTAGTGAGCAGTTCTTC. It translates to CASSSGQISEQFF.

The chain joins TRBV5-1 to TRBJ2-2; maybe TRBD2 (5 bases). The V gene's germline CDR1 is SGHRS and CDR2 YFSETQ. The CDR3 is made up of 15 amino acids. The germline V and J ends were trimmed by 0 bases and 3 bases, with 9 bases remaining between them. The CDR3 loop reads CASSLVADYTGELFF. The DNA of the CDR3 is TGCGCCAGCAGCTTGGTGGCGGACTACACCGGGGAGCTGTTTTTT.

The chain is built from TRBV7-2 and TRBJ2-7; possibly TRBD2 for D (5 bases). The V end lost 0 bases, the J end lost 3 bases, and 9 bases lay between the germline ends. The CDR3 contains 14 residues. CDR1 is SGHTA, CDR2 FQGNSA, per germline. In DNA, the CDR3 is TGTGCCAGCAGCTTAGCCGGCGGGCTCTACGAGCAGTACTTC. It is translated as CASSLAGGLYEQYF.

Only a few counts were recorded for this clone. The rearrangement uses TRBV7-2 and TRBJ2-5, with a tentative D call TRBD2 (6 bases). The germline V and J ends were trimmed by 7 bases and 6 bases, with 24 bases remaining between them. Germline assignment: CDR1 SGHTA and CDR2 FQGNSA. CDR3 length: 16 residues. CDR3 in amino acids: CASTPGRGRDAKTQYF. In DNA, the CDR3 is TGTGCCAGCACCCCCGGGCGGGGACGGGACGCAAAGACCCAGTACTTC.

The V call is TRBV11-3, the J call TRBJ2-1; the match to TRBD2 covers 9 bases. The CDR3 totals 17 residues. V was clipped by 5 bases and J by 7 bases; unmatched bases: 15. Germline V CDR1 and CDR2: SGHNT, YENEEA. Here the CDR3 reads CASSRRTSDPIGNEQFF. The CDR3 coding sequence is TGTGCCAGCAGCCGAAGGACTAGCGACCCAATTGGGAATGAGCAGTTCTTC.

The genes are TRBV28 and TRBJ2-1, with no clear D. The CDR3 runs 12 residues. Germline lookup yields CDR1 MDHEN and CDR2 SYDVKM. V was cut by 4 bases and J by 2 bases, with 3 bases left in between. The CDR3 protein is CASSSAYNEQFF. The CDR3 region has the DNA TGTGCCAGCAGTTCAGCCTACAATGAGCAGTTCTTC.

This clone was found a few times. This chain uses TRBV7-2 with TRBJ1-1; D is perhaps TRBD1 (6 bases). CDR3 length: 15 amino acids. V was trimmed by 1 base and J by 4 bases, leaving 13 bases between them. The germline gives CDR1 SGHTA, CDR2 FQGNSA. The CDR3 protein is CASSLVAGVSTEAFF. The CDR3 nucleotides are TGTGCCAGCAGCTTAGTGGCAGGGGTTAGCACTGAAGCTTTCTTT.

The V and J genes are TRBV28 and TRBJ2-7, with no clear D. V dropped 7 bases and J dropped 2 bases, with 15 bases sitting between them. The CDR3 length is 14 residues. The germline CDR1 and CDR2 sequences are MDHEN and SYDVKM. The CDR3 is CASKFPGITYEQYF. For the CDR3, the DNA is TGTGCCAGCAAGTTTCCAGGAATCACCTACGAGCAGTACTTC.

The gene calls are TRBV7-6 and TRBJ1-5; weak D call: TRBD1 (5 bases). The CDR3 totals 13 residues. Between the trimmed V and J ends, which lost 5 bases and 8 bases, there was a span of 13 bases. The germline CDR1 and CDR2 sequences are SGHVS and FNYEAQ. The CDR3 region has the DNA TGTGCCAGCAGCCGAAACACAGGAGAGCCCCAGCATTTT. It is translated as CASSRNTGEPQHF.

The chain links TRBV7-9 to TRBJ2-1, with 8 bases fitting TRBD2. The CDR3 has 16 amino acids. V trimming: 5 bases; J trimming: 0 bases; junction bases outside the gene matches: 6. The germline gives CDR1 SEHNR, CDR2 FQNEAQ (reference sequence). This CDR3 is CASSPQGTSSYNEQFF. In DNA form, the CDR3 reads TGTGCCAGCAGCCCCCAAGGGACTAGCTCCTACAATGAGCAGTTCTTC. The full variable domain, its missing parts supplied by reference TRBV7-9 and TRBJ2-1, is DTGVSQNPRHKITKRGQNVTFRCDPISEHNRLYWYRQTLGQGPEFLTYFQNEAQLEKSRLLSDRFSAERPKGSFSTLEIQRTEQGDSAMYLCASSPQGTSSYNEQFFGPGTRLTVL.

The chain is built from TRBV21-1 and TRBJ2-2; TRBD2 is taken as the D call from the table, unchecked against the DNA. TRBV21-1 is described as a pseudogene. This CDR3 is built from 18 residues. CDR3: CASSKRGQRELDTGELFF. The DNA for the CDR3 is TGTGCCAGCAGCAAAAGGGGGCAGCGGGAGCTTGACACCGGGGAGCTGTTTTTT.

This clone was counted only a few times. V and J are TRBV7-9 and TRBJ1-6; 9 nucleotides match TRBD1. This CDR3 comprises 15 residues. CDR1 is SEHNR and CDR2 is FQNEAQ in the germline V gene (reference sequence). Trimming at V came to 0 bases and at J to 8 bases, leaving 2 bases not matched to a gene. The CDR3 sequence is CASSLAGQGDSPLHF. CDR3 DNA sequence: TGTGCCAGCAGCTTAGCGGGACAGGGTGATTCACCCCTCCACTTT.